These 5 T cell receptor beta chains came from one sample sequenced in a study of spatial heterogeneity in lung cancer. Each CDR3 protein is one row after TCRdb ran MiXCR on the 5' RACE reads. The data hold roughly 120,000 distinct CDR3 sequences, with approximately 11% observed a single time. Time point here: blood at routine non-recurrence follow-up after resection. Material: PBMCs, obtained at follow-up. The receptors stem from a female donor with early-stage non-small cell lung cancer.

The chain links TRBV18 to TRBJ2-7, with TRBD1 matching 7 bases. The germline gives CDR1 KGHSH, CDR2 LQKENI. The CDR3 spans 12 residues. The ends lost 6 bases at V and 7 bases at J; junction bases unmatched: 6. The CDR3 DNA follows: TGTGCCAGCTCTCGACAGGGCCGGGAGCAGTACGTC. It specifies CASSRQGREQYV.

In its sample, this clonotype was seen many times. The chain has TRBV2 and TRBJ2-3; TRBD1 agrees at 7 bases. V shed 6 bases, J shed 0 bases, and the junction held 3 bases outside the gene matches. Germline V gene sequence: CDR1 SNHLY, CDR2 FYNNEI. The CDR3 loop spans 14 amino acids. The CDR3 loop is CASRGQPSTDTQYF. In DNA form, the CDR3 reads TGTGCCAGCAGGGGACAGCCAAGCACAGATACGCAGTATTTT.

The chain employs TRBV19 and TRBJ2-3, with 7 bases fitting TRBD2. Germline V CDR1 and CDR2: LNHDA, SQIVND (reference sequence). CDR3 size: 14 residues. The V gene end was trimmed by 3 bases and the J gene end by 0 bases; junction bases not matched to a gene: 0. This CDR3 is CASSMTSSTDTQYF. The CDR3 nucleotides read TGTGCCAGTAGTATGACTAGCAGCACAGATACGCAGTATTTT.

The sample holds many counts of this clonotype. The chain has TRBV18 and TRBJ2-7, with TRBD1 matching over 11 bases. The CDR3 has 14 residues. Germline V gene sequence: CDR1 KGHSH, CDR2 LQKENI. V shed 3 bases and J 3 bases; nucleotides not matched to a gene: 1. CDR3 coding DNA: TGTGCCAGCTCACCGGGACAGGGGGTCTACGAGCAGTACTTC. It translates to CASSPGQGVYEQYF. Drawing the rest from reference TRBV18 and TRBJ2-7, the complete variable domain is NAGVMQNPRHLVRRRGQEARLRCSPMKGHSHVYWYRQLPEEGLKFMVYLQKENIIDESGMPKERFSAEFPKEGPSILRIQQVVRGDSAAYFCASSPGQGVYEQYFGPGTRLTVT.

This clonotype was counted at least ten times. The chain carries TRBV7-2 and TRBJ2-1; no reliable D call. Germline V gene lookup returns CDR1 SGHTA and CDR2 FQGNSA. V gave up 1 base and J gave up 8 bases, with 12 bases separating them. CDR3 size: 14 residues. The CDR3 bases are TGTGCCAGCAGCTTAGATAGGGTTAGGTATGAGCAGTTCTTC. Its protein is CASSLDRVRYEQFF.